Shown below are 8 T cell receptor beta chains from a single sample sequenced in a study of T cells in Graves' hyperthyroidism and ophthalmopathy. Using RNA transcripts as the source, TCR beta CDR3 regions were amplified. First-round RT-PCR targeting the TCR CDR3 was performed with the HTBI primer set. TCRdb reprocessed the multiplex PCR reads with MiXCR, giving one entry per CDR3 protein. The repertoire has some 350,000 distinct CDR3 sequences, about 18% of them found once; the top ten carry 3.7%. The sequencing sample was made of blood. The receptor set was obtained from a woman between 18 and 29 years old with Graves' hyperthyroidism.

This clonotype was observed once. The rearrangement uses TRBV28 and TRBJ2-7; D might be TRBD1 or TRBD2, each matching 6 bases. With 1 base removed from V and 2 bases from J, the gap between germline ends came to 15 bases. Germline loops: CDR1 MDHEN, CDR2 SYDVKM. The CDR3 runs to 16 residues. The chain's CDR3 is CASSLSPGAGTYEQYF. CDR3 DNA: TGTGCCAGCAGTTTATCCCCGGGGGCGGGAACCTACGAGCAGTACTTC.

Many counts were recorded for this clonotype. This chain links TRBV6-5 with TRBJ2-7; 9 bases are shared with TRBD2. The CDR3 consists of 13 residues. The germline CDR1 and CDR2 sequences are MNHEY and SVGAGI. After removal of 6 bases from V and 0 bases from J, the junction contained 0 bases not matched to a gene. The CDR3 is CASRTSGSYEQYF. CDR3 DNA sequence: TGTGCCAGCAGGACTAGCGGCTCCTACGAGCAGTACTTC.

The chain combines TRBV25-1 with TRBJ1-1; TRBD1 aligns across 7 bases. Germline lookup yields CDR1 MGHDK and CDR2 SYGVNS. Trimming at V came to 4 bases and at J to 6 bases, leaving 5 bases not matched to a gene. The CDR3 is 13 amino acids. The CDR3 here is CASSASGGSEAFF. CDR3 in DNA: TGTGCCAGCAGTGCATCAGGGGGATCTGAAGCTTTCTTT.

This clonotype was recorded many times. The chain employs TRBV7-2 and TRBJ1-1, with a tentative D call TRBD1 (6 bases). Looked up from germline, CDR1 is SGHTA and CDR2 is FQGNSA. The CDR3 runs 12 residues. V gave up 7 bases and J gave up 6 bases, with 12 bases separating them. CDR3 sequence (DNA): TGTGCCAGCACGACCGGGGGCGCTGAAGCTTTCTTT. As protein: CASTTGGAEAFF.

In this sample, this clonotype turned up many times. This CDR3 is CSASSVYRASPSYGYTF. The CDR3 DNA is TGCAGTGCTAGCTCGGTCTACAGAGCCTCTCCATCCTATGGCTACACCTTC. The gene calls are TRBV20-1 and TRBJ1-2; D is unclear. Germline loops: CDR1 DFQATT, CDR2 SNEGSKA (reference sequence). The CDR3 runs 17 residues. Deletions cut 3 bases from V and 4 bases from J, with 24 bases between.

This clonotype was picked up a small number of times. The chain has TRBV20-1 and TRBJ2-7, with unresolved D. The CDR3 contains 14 residues. The V and J ends lost 4 bases and 3 bases respectively, with 16 bases between them. The germline CDR1 and CDR2 sequences are DFQATT and SNEGSKA (reference sequence). CDR3 loop: CSATTYDLNYEQYF. In DNA, the CDR3 is TGCAGTGCTACTACTTATGACCTCAACTACGAGCAGTACTTC.

This clonotype was observed many times. The V gene is TRBV12-3 or TRBV12-4, the J gene TRBJ1-1; D unresolved. This CDR3 is 15 amino acids long. V was pared by 3 bases and J by 0 bases, with 11 bases between. The CDR3 DNA sequence: TGTGCCAGCAGTTTCCGACAAGGGCTGAACACTGAAGCTTTCTTT. This encodes CASSFRQGLNTEAFF.

This clonotype has a count of ten or more. This chain links TRBV20-1 with TRBJ1-3; 9 nucleotides agree with TRBD1. Germline CDR1 is DFQATT and CDR2 is SNEGSKA (reference sequence). The CDR3 has 15 amino acids. CDR3 amino acids: CGGAPPDRGGHTIYF. Here the CDR3 DNA reads TGCGGGGGGGCTCCTCCGGACAGGGGAGGTCACACCATATATTTT.